One and the same sample provided the 14 T cell receptor beta chains below, sequenced in a study of response to subunit inactivated influenza vaccine. One entry per CDR3 protein, called by TCRdb with MiXCR from the RT-PCR reads. The sample consists of about 500,000 distinct CDR3 sequences, 10% to 15% of them appearing once. The source was PBMCs from blood, collected about 40 days after vaccination. Every receptor here comes from a man between 50 and 59 years old who received an inactivated influenza vaccine.

This clonotype was observed a handful of times. The rearrangement links TRBV29-1 to TRBJ2-6; TRBD1 might be the D (6 bases). The germline V and J ends were trimmed by 5 bases and 0 bases, with 8 bases remaining between them. Germline V CDR1 and CDR2: SQVTM, ANQGSEA. The CDR3 contains 14 residues. The CDR3 here is CSVRGSSGANVLTF. Here the CDR3 DNA reads TGCAGCGTTAGGGGGTCCTCTGGGGCCAACGTCCTGACTTTC. The full variable domain, with the rest looked up from reference TRBV29-1 and TRBJ2-6, is SAVISQKPSRDICQRGTSLTIQCQVDSQVTMMFWYRQQPGQSLTLIATANQGSEATYESGFVIDKFPISRPNLTFSTLTVSNMSPEDSSIYLCSVRGSSGANVLTFGAGSRLTVL.

The chain carries TRBV20-1 and TRBJ2-7, with TRBD2 identical over 11 bases. The CDR3 length is 14 residues. Per the germline V gene, CDR1 is DFQATT and CDR2 is SNEGSKA (reference sequence). The ends lost 5 bases at V and 3 bases at J; junction bases unmatched: 6. CDR3 region: CSAPLAGGLYEQYF. The CDR3 nucleotides read TGCAGTGCTCCTCTAGCGGGGGGCCTCTACGAGCAGTACTTC.

Only a few counts were recorded for this clonotype. The chain carries TRBV7-2 and TRBJ2-3; the D is unclear. Germline V gives CDR1 SGHTA, CDR2 FQGNSA. Trimming removed 4 bases at V and 0 bases at J, with 8 bases between. The CDR3 totals 14 residues. As DNA, the CDR3 is TGTGCCAGCAGCTACGCCCCAAGCACAGATACGCAGTATTTT. It codes for CASSYAPSTDTQYF.

This chain links TRBV2 with TRBJ2-3; D is undetermined. Trimming took off 0 bases at V and 2 bases at J, with 9 bases between the two ends. Per germline, CDR1 SNHLY and CDR2 FYNNEI. The CDR3 covers 15 residues. The CDR3 coding sequence is TGTGCCAGCAGTGAAGCGGGCTACTCCACAGATACGCAGTATTTT. Protein: CASSEAGYSTDTQYF.

About this clonotype itself: One junction end does not reproduce the germline sequence, and a read error may be involved. The gene calls are TRBV15 and TRBJ2-5; D is undetermined. The CDR3 is 14 residues long. Germline CDR1 reads LNHNV; CDR2 reads YYDKDF (reference sequence). The CDR3 is CATSSGGKGESQYF. In DNA form, the CDR3 reads TGTGCCACCAGCAGTGGTGGGAAGGGTGAGAGCCAGTACTTC. Supplemented by reference TRBV15 and TRBJ2-5, the full variable domain reads DAMVIQNPRYQVTQFGKPVTLSCSQTLNHNVMYWYQQKSSQAPKLLFHYYDKDFNNEADTPDNFQSRRPNTSFCFLDIRSPGLGDTAMYLCATSSGGKGESQYFGPGTRLLVL.

This clonotype was picked up many times. The chain carries TRBV6-5 and TRBJ1-2, with 8 bases aligning to TRBD1. The ends lost 6 bases at V and 5 bases at J; junction bases unmatched: 17. Germline CDR1 and CDR2: MNHEY and SVGAGI. CDR3 size: 17 residues. For the CDR3, the DNA is TGTGCCAGCAGCCCTCTGATAGGGCAGGGGGCCGGTTATGGCTACACCTTC. This sequence encodes CASSPLIGQGAGYGYTF.

The chain has TRBV7-2 and TRBJ1-1; tentatively, D is TRBD1 (5 bases). The CDR3 length is 14 residues. Trimming took 0 bases from V and 7 from J, leaving 12 bases between them. CDR1 SGHTA and CDR2 FQGNSA come from the germline V gene. The CDR3 DNA sequence: TGTGCCAGCAGCTTAGCTGGCAGGGCAAGTGAAGCTTTCTTT. It translates to CASSLAGRASEAFF.

This clonotype was counted ten times or more. The chain carries TRBV18 and TRBJ1-5; D might be TRBD1 (6 bases). The CDR3 is made up of 15 amino acids. V lost 5 bases, J lost 3 bases, and 14 bases lay in between. The germline gives CDR1 KGHSH, CDR2 LQKENI. This CDR3 reads CASSYDRTVNQPQHF. As DNA, the CDR3 is TGTGCCAGCTCATATGACAGGACCGTCAATCAGCCCCAGCATTTT.

The V and J genes are TRBV9 and TRBJ2-3; maybe TRBD2 (6 bases). Trimming pared 0 bases from V and 0 bases from J, leaving 17 bases between. The CDR3 spans 18 residues. CDR1 is SGDLS, CDR2 YYNGEE, per germline. CDR3 coding DNA: TGTGCCAGCAGCGTAGGACTTCGAGGTGGGGGGAGCACAGATACGCAGTATTTT. It is translated as CASSVGLRGGGSTDTQYF.

This clonotype came up a few times. The chain is built from TRBV12-3 or TRBV12-4 and TRBJ1-2, with D possibly matching TRBD1 (6 bases). CDR3 length: 13 amino acids. V was shortened by 6 bases and J by 5 bases, with 13 bases between the two germline ends. CDR3 nucleotides: TGTGCCAGCAGGGGGGAGGGGGATTATGGCTACACCTTC. Its translation: CASRGEGDYGYTF.

This clonotype was counted between two and nine times. This chain uses TRBV7-2 with TRBJ2-5; 9 bases map to TRBD2. The V gene's germline CDR1 is SGHTA and CDR2 FQGNSA. V lost 5 bases, J lost 1 base, and 8 bases stayed unmatched. This CDR3 has 16 amino acids. The chain's CDR3 is CASSRRSGGTQETQYF. In DNA form, the CDR3 reads TGTGCCAGCAGCCGCCGGAGCGGGGGGACCCAAGAGACCCAGTACTTC.

This clonotype came up a few times. The genes are TRBV5-6 and TRBJ1-2; unclear D gene. CDR1 SGHDT and CDR2 YYEEEE come from the germline V gene. Trimming removed 0 bases from V and 4 bases from J, with 13 bases in between. The CDR3 covers 15 residues. The CDR3 reads CASSLERRGAYGYTF. The CDR3 DNA reads TGTGCCAGCAGCTTGGAGCGCCGTGGCGCCTATGGCTACACCTTC.

This chain joins TRBV7-8 and TRBJ2-4, with 8 bases fitting TRBD1. From germline, CDR1 is SGHVS and CDR2 FQNEAQ. This CDR3 has 12 amino acids. The junction had 9 bases not matched to a gene; V was cut back by 5 bases and J by 15 bases. In DNA, the CDR3 is TGTGCCAGCAGCACGGGGACAGGACTTCTGTACTTC. This sequence encodes CASSTGTGLLYF.

This clonotype has only one observation. CDR3 sequence: CASSQEERGPRETQYF. CDR3 bases: TGCGCCAGCAGCCAAGAGGAGCGGGGGCCGCGGGAGACCCAGTACTTC. The chain joins TRBV4-1 to TRBJ2-5, with TRBD2 matching 8 bases. The CDR3 sequence is 16 residues long. Germline V lookup: CDR1 MGHRA, CDR2 YSYEKL. Trimming removed 0 bases from V and 5 bases from J; junction bases left unmatched: 8.